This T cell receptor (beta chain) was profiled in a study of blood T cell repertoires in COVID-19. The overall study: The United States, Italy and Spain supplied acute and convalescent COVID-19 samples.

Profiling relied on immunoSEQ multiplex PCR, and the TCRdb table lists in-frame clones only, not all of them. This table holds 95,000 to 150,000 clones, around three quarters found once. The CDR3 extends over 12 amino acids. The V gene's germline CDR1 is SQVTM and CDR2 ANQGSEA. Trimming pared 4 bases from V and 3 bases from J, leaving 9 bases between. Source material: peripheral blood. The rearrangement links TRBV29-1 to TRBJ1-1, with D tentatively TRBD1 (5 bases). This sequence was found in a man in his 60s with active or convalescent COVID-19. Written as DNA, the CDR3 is TGCAGCGTTGCAGACAGTTACACTGAAGCTTTCTTT. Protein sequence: CSVADSYTEAFF. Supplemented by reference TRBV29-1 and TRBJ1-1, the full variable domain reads SAVISQKPSRDICQRGTSLTIQCQVDSQVTMMFWYRQQPGQSLTLIATANQGSEATYESGFVIDKFPISRPNLTFSTLTVSNMSPEDSSIYLCSVADSYTEAFFGQGTRLTVV.